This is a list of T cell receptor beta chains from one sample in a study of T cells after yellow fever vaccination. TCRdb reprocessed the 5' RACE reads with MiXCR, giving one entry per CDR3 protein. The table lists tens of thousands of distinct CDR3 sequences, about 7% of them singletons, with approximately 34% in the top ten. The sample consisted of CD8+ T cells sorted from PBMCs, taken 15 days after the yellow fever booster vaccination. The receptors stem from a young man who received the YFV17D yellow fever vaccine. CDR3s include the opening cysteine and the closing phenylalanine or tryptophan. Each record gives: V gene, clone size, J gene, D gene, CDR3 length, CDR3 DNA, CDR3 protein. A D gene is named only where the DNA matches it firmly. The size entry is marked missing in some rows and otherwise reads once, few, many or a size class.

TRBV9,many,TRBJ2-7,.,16,TGTGCCAGCAGCCCCTCGGCGGGTCTTGGGAACTACGAGCAGTACTTC,CASSPSAGLGNYEQYF
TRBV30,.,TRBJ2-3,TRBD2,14,TGTGCCTGGACTAGCGGGGGAAGCACAGATACGCAGTATTTT,CAWTSGGSTDTQYF
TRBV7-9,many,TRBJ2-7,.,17,TGTGCCAGCAGCCCAAGCCCGGGGGCAGGGCTAGGATACGAGCAGTACTTC,CASSPSPGAGLGYEQYF
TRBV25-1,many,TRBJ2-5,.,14,TGTGCCAGCAGTGAAGCAGGGGAAGAAGAGACCCAGTACTTC,CASSEAGEEETQYF
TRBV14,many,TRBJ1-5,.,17,TGTGCCAGCAGCCCGGAGATAAATAGGGCACGATCTCAGCCCCAGCATTTT,CASSPEINRARSQPQHF
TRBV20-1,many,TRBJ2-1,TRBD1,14,TGCAGTGCCAAAAGGACAGGAGCATACAATGAGCAGTTCTTC,CSAKRTGAYNEQFF
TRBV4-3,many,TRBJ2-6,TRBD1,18,TGCGCCAGCAGCCCGCCCGGACAGGGGGAAAGGGGGGCCAACGTCCTGACTTTC,CASSPPGQGERGANVLTF
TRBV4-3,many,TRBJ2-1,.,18,TGCGCCAGCAGCCAAGACCCCAGGGGCCCCAGCTCCTACAATGAGCAGTTCTTC,CASSQDPRGPSSYNEQFF
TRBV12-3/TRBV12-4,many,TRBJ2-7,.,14,TGTGCCAGCACCAAAGGGACACGAACCTACGAGCAGTACTTC,CASTKGTRTYEQYF
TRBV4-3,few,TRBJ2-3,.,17,TGCGCCAGCAGCCCCCTGGGCGGTAGCCCCGGCACAGATACGCAGTATTTT,CASSPLGGSPGTDTQYF
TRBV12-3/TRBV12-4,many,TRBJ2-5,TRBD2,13,TGTGCCAGCAGTACTGCGGGGGAAGAGACCCAGTACTTC,CASSTAGEETQYF
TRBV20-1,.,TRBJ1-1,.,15,TGCAGTGCTAGAGTGAAGGACAGTGTGAACACTGAAGCTTTCTTT,CSARVKDSVNTEAFF
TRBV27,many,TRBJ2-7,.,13,TGTGCCAGCAGTTTTGGGCCGGAATACGAGCAGTACTTC,CASSFGPEYEQYF
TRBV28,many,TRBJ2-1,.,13,TGTGCCAGCAGTAAGACAGCCCAGAAGGCGCAGTTCTTC,CASSKTAQKAQFF
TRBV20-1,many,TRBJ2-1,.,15,TGCAGTGCTAAATCTAGCGTTAGCTCCTACAATGAGCAGTTCTTC,CSAKSSVSSYNEQFF
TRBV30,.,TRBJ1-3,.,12,TGTGCCTGGGCTGACCTTGGAAACACCATATATTTT,CAWADLGNTIYF
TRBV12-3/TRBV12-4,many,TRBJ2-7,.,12,TGTGCCAGCAGCACGACCTCCCAGGAGCAGTACTTC,CASSTTSQEQYF
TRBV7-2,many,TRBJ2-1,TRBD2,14,TGTGCCAGCCCTGGGACTAGCGGGAACACCGAGCAGTTCTTC,CASPGTSGNTEQFF
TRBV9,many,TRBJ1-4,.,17,TGTGCCAGCAGCGTCGCTTTGGACAGCCCAACTAATGAAAAACTGTTTTTT,CASSVALDSPTNEKLFF
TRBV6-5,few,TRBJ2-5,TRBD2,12,TGTGCCAGCAGCACCGGGACTAGCAGTCTGTACTTC,CASSTGTSSLYF
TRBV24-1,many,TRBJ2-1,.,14,TGTGCCACCAGTGATCTAGAACCTTCCTCTGAGCAGTTCTTC,CATSDLEPSSEQFF
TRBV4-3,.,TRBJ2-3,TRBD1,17,TGCGCCAGCAGCCAAGACCCCTGGACAGGGGCGGCAGATACGCAGTATTTT,CASSQDPWTGAADTQYF
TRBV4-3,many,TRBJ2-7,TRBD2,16,TGCGCCAGCAGCCAAGATAGGACTAGCGGATCCTACGAGCAGTACTTC,CASSQDRTSGSYEQYF
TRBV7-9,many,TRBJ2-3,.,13,TGTGCCAGCAGCTGGGAAGGGGCAGATACGCAGTATTTT,CASSWEGADTQYF
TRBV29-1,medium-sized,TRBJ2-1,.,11,TGCAGCGCCAACATAGCGAGTGAGCAGTTCTTC,CSANIASEQFF
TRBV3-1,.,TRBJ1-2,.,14,TGTGCCAGCAGCCTCACCGGGACAAAGACTGGCTACACCTTC,CASSLTGTKTGYTF
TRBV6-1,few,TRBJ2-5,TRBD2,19,TGTGCCAGCAGTGAAGCCCCCCCCTCTAGCGGGAGGGACCAAGAGACCCAGTACTTC,CASSEAPPSSGRDQETQYF
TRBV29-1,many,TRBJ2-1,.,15,TGCAGCGTTGAACTGCTTTACACCACCTCCAATGAGCAGTTCTTC,CSVELLYTTSNEQFF
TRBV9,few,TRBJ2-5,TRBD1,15,TGTGCCAGCAGCGGCAGCTCCGGGACAGAAGAGACCCAGTACTTC,CASSGSSGTEETQYF
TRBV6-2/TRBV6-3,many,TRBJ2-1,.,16,TGTGCCAGCAGTTACGTACAGGGAGTGTCCTACAATGAGCAGTTCTTC,CASSYVQGVSYNEQFF
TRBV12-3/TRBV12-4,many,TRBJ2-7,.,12,TGTGCCAGCAAGCCCGGAGGTTACGAGCAGTACTTC,CASKPGGYEQYF
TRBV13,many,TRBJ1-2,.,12,TGTGCCAGCAGCTCGTCGACAGACGGCTACACCTTC,CASSSSTDGYTF
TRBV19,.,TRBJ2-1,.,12,TGTGCCAGTAGTATGTTCCCTGGTGAGCAGTTCTTC,CASSMFPGEQFF
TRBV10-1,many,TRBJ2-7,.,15,TGCGCCAGCAGTGAAGAGGGGGTTGGAATCTACGAGCAGTACTTC,CASSEEGVGIYEQYF
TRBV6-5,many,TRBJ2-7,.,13,TGTGCCAGCAGTTACGGACGGCCCTACGAGCAGTACTTC,CASSYGRPYEQYF
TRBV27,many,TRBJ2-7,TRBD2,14,TGTGCCAGCAGTTTTAGCGGGAGAGTTAACGAGCAGTACTTC,CASSFSGRVNEQYF
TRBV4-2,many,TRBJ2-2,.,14,TGTGCCAGCACAGCCACAACGGGAATCGGGGAGCTGTTTTTT,CASTATTGIGELFF
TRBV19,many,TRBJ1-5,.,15,TGTGCCAGTAGGCCGTTACTGGGGAAGAATCAGCCCCAGCATTTT,CASRPLLGKNQPQHF
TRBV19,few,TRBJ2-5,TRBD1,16,TGTGCCAGTACCCCCCGGGACAGGGATGGTCGAGAGACCCAGTACTTC,CASTPRDRDGRETQYF
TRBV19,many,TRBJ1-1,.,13,TGTGCCAGTAGTATAGTTGAAGGGGGTGAAGCTTTCTTT,CASSIVEGGEAFF
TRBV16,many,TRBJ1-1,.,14,TGTGCCAGCAGCCAAAGTAATTTGGCTCATGAAGCTTTCTTT,CASSQSNLAHEAFF
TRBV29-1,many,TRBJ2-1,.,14,TGCAGCGTTGTTCCCGAGCGAACCGTATATGGGCAGTTCTTC,CSVVPERTVYGQFF
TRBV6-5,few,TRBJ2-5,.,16,TGTGCCAGCAGTTACTCGATAAATACCCCCCAAGAGACCCAGTACTTC,CASSYSINTPQETQYF
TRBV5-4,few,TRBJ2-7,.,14,TGTGCCAGCAGCTTGGAGGGGGTGGCCCGCGAGCAGTACTTC,CASSLEGVAREQYF
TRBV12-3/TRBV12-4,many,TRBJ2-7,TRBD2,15,TGTGCCAGCAACCTGGGTAGCGGGGTTAATCACGAGCAGTACTTC,CASNLGSGVNHEQYF
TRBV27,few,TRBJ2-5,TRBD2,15,TGTGCCAGCAGTTTGATACTAGCGGGAGTAGAGACCCAGTACTTC,CASSLILAGVETQYF
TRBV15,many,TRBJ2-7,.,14,TGTGCCACCGGGCCCCACAGGGATTACTACGAGCAGTACTTC,CATGPHRDYYEQYF
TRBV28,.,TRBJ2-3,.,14,TGTGCCAGCACCGAGGGGTTTAGCACAGATACGCAGTATTTT,CASTEGFSTDTQYF
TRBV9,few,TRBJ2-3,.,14,TGTGCCAGCAGCGTTTGGTCCAGCACAGATACGCAGTATTTT,CASSVWSSTDTQYF
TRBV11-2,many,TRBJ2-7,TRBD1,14,TGTGCCAGCAGCACCCAGGGGGCCAACTACGAGCAGTACTTC,CASSTQGANYEQYF
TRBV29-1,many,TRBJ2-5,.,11,TGCAGCGCTTGGCAAGGCGGCACCCAGTACTTC,CSAWQGGTQYF
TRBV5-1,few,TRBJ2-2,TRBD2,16,TGCGCCAGCAGCTTCGCCGATAGCGGGAGCACCGGGGAGCTGTTTTTT,CASSFADSGSTGELFF
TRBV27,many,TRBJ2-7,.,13,TGTGCCAGCAGTTTCCTCGGACAGAACGAGCAGTACTTC,CASSFLGQNEQYF
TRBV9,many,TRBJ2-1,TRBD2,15,TGTGCCAGCAGCGGGTGGGGAGCGGGAGGCCCTGAGCAGTTCTTC,CASSGWGAGGPEQFF
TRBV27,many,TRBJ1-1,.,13,TGTGCCAGCAGTTTGGGGGTTGGCACTGAAGCTTTCTTT,CASSLGVGTEAFF
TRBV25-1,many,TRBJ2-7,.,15,TGTGCCAGCAGTCCAGACGGGCCCTTCTCCTACGAGCAGTACTTC,CASSPDGPFSYEQYF
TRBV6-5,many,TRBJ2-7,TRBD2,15,TGTGCCAGCAGTTACTCCAAACTAGCGGGAGTCGAGCAGTACTTC,CASSYSKLAGVEQYF
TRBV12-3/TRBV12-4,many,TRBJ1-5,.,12,TGTGCCAGCAGGGCCGGGGCCCGGCCCCAGCATTTT,CASRAGARPQHF
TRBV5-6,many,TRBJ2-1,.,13,TGTGCCAGCTCTCCCGACAGCGTCAATGAGCAGTTCTTC,CASSPDSVNEQFF
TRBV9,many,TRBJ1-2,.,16,TGTGCCAGCAGCGACCGGGACGTGGTAAATAACTATGGCTACACCTTC,CASSDRDVVNNYGYTF